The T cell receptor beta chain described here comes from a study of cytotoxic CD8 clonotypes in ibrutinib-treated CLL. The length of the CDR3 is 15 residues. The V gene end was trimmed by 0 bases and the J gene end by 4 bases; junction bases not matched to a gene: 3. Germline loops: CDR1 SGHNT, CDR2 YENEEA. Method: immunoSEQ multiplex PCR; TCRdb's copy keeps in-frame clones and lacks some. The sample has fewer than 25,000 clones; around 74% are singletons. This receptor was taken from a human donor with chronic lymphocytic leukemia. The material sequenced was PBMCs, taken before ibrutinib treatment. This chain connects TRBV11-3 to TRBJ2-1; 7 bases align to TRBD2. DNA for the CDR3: TGTGCCAGCAGCTTAGAGGGGGGGAAATACAATGAGCAGTTCTTC. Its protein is CASSLEGGKYNEQFF.